This is a list of T cell receptor beta chains from one sample in a study of T cells after yellow fever vaccination. In TCRdb, the 5' RACE reads were re-called with MiXCR into one record per CDR3 protein. The repertoire includes 500,000 to 650,000 distinct CDR3 sequences, approximately 13% of them detected once, and more than 12% sits in the top ten. The sequenced sample was PBMCs, obtained on the day of the yellow fever booster vaccination. These receptors originate from a man aged 25 to 45 who received the YFV17D yellow fever vaccine. CDR3s include the opening cysteine and the closing phenylalanine or tryptophan. Each record gives: V gene, clone size, CDR3 protein. Size is stated for part of the rows, as once, few or many counts, or as a class when the clone is expanded.

>TRBV12-3/TRBV12-4|NA
CASSRDGGTDTQYF
>TRBV27|few
CASSSLRTSGKTYEQYF
>TRBV30|NA
CACHFGDRGFDEQFF
>TRBV10-3|NA
CAMRTGSTGELFF
>TRBV27|few
CASSSWGLGQPQHF
>TRBV5-6|NA
CASSLGRTGQETQYF
>TRBV5-1|many
CASSTDSGANEQFF
>TRBV6-1|NA
CASRQQTGLDTEAFF
>TRBV20-1|NA
CSGTGLAGGEDTQYF
>TRBV28|few
CASIPSGANTNYEQYF
>TRBV11-2|NA
CASSPDWGSYNEQFF
>TRBV18|NA
CASGRQGQETQYF